The clone carrying this T cell receptor (beta chain) was detected once. Its antigen is still unknown. Germline lookup yields CDR1 SGDLS and CDR2 YYNGEE. The CDR3 sequence is 16 residues long. V lost 0 bases and J 1 base, leaving 13 bases between the germline ends. Sequencing used immunoSEQ multiplex PCR; TCRdb keeps in-frame clones, though not all of them. The repertoire holds 80,000 to 100,000 clones, with 70% to 90% as singletons. The entry originates in a study of cytomegalovirus exposure and HLA in healthy donors. In the study overall: The 120 or so validation repertoires used a platform that matched the one used for the roughly 700 first-cohort repertoires, as a later analysis reported.

General observations from the study: Among the CMV-associated chains, three were confirmed in vitro as specific for CMV antigens.

The donors were members of the roughly 130-subject validation cohort (separate from the approximately 650-subject first cohort). This TCR was sampled from a woman aged 25 to 45 in good health and CMV-seronegative. The sequencing input was PBMCs. The chain joins TRBV9 to TRBJ1-1; D is perhaps TRBD1 (6 bases). The CDR3 region has the DNA TGTGCCAGCAGCGTAGCTCTATCACAGGGGAACACTGAAGCTTTCTTT. It specifies CASSVALSQGNTEAFF.